Below are 26 T cell receptor beta chains sequenced from a single sample in a study of blood T cell repertoires in COVID-19. The assay was immunoSEQ multiplex PCR, and TCRdb's table has in-frame clones only and misses some. Here the sample spans 150,000 or so clones, approximately 84% being singletons. Material: peripheral blood. These receptors all come from a man in his forties who had recovered from COVID-19.

The genes are TRBV19 and TRBJ2-7; TRBD1 might be the D (5 bases). Germline assignment: CDR1 LNHDA and CDR2 SQIVND (reference sequence). Trimming stripped 1 base from V and 6 bases from J, with 13 bases between. The CDR3 covers 14 residues. The CDR3 DNA reads TGTGCCAGTAGTATAGCGGACATCAGGGCCGAGCAGTACTTC. Translation: CASSIADIRAEQYF.

The rearrangement links TRBV28 to TRBJ2-1; D might be TRBD2 (5 bases). Per germline, CDR1 MDHEN and CDR2 SYDVKM. This CDR3 comprises 16 residues. V shed 6 bases and J shed 9 bases, with 24 bases lying between them. The CDR3 loop reads CASRGWRAKQNGEQFF. In DNA form, the CDR3 reads TGTGCCAGCAGAGGGTGGCGGGCGAAACAAAACGGTGAGCAGTTCTTC.

The genes are TRBV11-2 and TRBJ2-7, with 10 bases aligning to TRBD1. The CDR3 totals 15 residues. J gave up 6 bases and V 8 bases, and 13 bases lay outside the gene matches. CDR1 and CDR2 (germline): SGHAT, FQNNGV. CDR3 nucleotide sequence: TGTGCCAGCGCGTTACAGGGACAGGGGATGGGCGAGCAGTACTTC. It codes for CASALQGQGMGEQYF.

The genes are TRBV5-6 and TRBJ1-4; no firm D call. CDR3 length: 15 amino acids. Germline CDR1 is SGHDT and CDR2 is YYEEEE. V was pared by 1 base and J by 2 bases, with 9 bases between. This chain's CDR3 is CASSLFGGTNEKLFF. CDR3 DNA sequence: TGTGCCAGCAGCTTGTTCGGAGGGACTAATGAAAAACTGTTTTTT.

V and J are TRBV3-1 (or the pseudogene TRBV3-2) and TRBJ1-1; tentatively, D is TRBD1 (5 bases). V was pared by 2 bases and J by 10 bases, with 14 bases between. Germline CDR1 reads LGHDT; CDR2 reads YNNKEL (reference sequence). The CDR3 covers 13 residues. The CDR3 DNA follows: TGTGCCAGCAGCCAAAATGGGGGGAGGAGAGCTTTCTTT. Translated, it gives CASSQNGGRRAFF.

This clone has just a few counts. The V and J genes are TRBV4-3 and TRBJ1-5; 7 bases are shared with TRBD1. V shed 2 bases, J shed 5 bases, and the junction held 6 bases outside the gene matches. CDR1 and CDR2 (germline): LGHNA, YSLEER. This CDR3 contains 15 residues. The chain's CDR3 is CASSQTRQGDQPQHF. CDR3 nucleotide sequence: TGCGCCAGCAGCCAAACCCGACAGGGCGATCAGCCCCAGCATTTT.

This clone was seen a few times. This chain connects TRBV2 to TRBJ2-2; 8 nucleotides agree with TRBD1. Germline V CDR1 and CDR2: SNHLY, FYNNEI. V trimming: 5 bases; J trimming: 2 bases; junction bases outside the gene matches: 4. The CDR3 is 15 amino acids. The chain's CDR3 is CASSTDRVNTGELFF. The CDR3 region has the DNA TGTGCCAGCAGTACGGACAGGGTAAACACCGGGGAGCTGTTTTTT.

J is TRBJ1-5 and V is TRBV4-2; D perhaps matches TRBD1 (6 bases). CDR1 and CDR2 (germline): LGHNA, YNFKEQ. V was trimmed by 5 bases and J by 7 bases, leaving 18 bases between them. The CDR3 extends over 15 amino acids. The CDR3 region has the DNA TGTGCCAGCAGCGAAGGGGGGGAACGGGTACAGCCCCAGCATTTT. Amino acid sequence: CASSEGGERVQPQHF.

The chain uses TRBV7-9 and TRBJ1-4; D gene ambiguous. The CDR3 spans 17 residues. Germline assignment: CDR1 SEHNR and CDR2 FQNEAQ (reference sequence). Trimming stripped 5 bases from V and 0 bases from J, with 16 bases between. CDR3 protein: CASSPEFLFATNEKLFF. The CDR3 DNA follows: TGTGCCAGCAGCCCCGAGTTTCTTTTTGCAACTAATGAAAAACTGTTTTTT. Complete variable domain (other parts from reference TRBV7-9 and TRBJ1-4): DTGVSQNPRHKITKRGQNVTFRCDPISEHNRLYWYRQTLGQGPEFLTYFQNEAQLEKSRLLSDRFSAERPKGSFSTLEIQRTEQGDSAMYLCASSPEFLFATNEKLFFGSGTQLSVL.

V usage is TRBV4-3 and J usage is TRBJ2-7, with D perhaps TRBD2 (5 bases). The CDR3 length is 16 residues. V gave up 0 bases and J gave up 3 bases, with 15 bases separating them. The germline V gene has CDR1 LGHNA and CDR2 YSLEER. CDR3 DNA: TGCGCCAGCAGCCAAGATCTCACTAGGGTAGGCTACGAGCAGTACTTC. Translated, it gives CASSQDLTRVGYEQYF.

The V and J genes are TRBV6-6 and TRBJ1-6; TRBD1 matches at 11 bases. This CDR3 comprises 17 residues. Germline loops: CDR1 MNHNY, CDR2 SVGAGI (reference sequence). J gave up 6 bases and V 5 bases, and 9 bases lay outside the gene matches. The CDR3 sequence: CASSPGQGADPNSPLHF. The CDR3 DNA is TGTGCCAGCAGTCCCGGACAGGGGGCTGACCCTAATTCACCCCTCCACTTT.

The genes are TRBV2 and TRBJ2-1; 9 bases match TRBD2. The germline V gene encodes CDR1 SNHLY and CDR2 FYNNEI. V lost 7 bases, J lost 8 bases, and 9 bases stayed unmatched. The CDR3 consists of 14 residues. The CDR3 sequence is CASIPAGGADEQFF. The CDR3, as DNA: TGTGCCAGCATCCCAGCGGGGGGTGCGGATGAGCAGTTCTTC.

This chain links TRBV11-2 with TRBJ1-4; 9 bases align to TRBD1. Germline-derived CDR1 and CDR2 are SGHAT and FQNNGV. This CDR3 region has 14 residues. Trimming removed 4 bases from V and 5 bases from J; junction bases left unmatched: 2. DNA for the CDR3: TGTGCCAGCAGCTATGGACAGGGGAATGAAAAACTGTTTTTT. It yields the protein CASSYGQGNEKLFF.

This clone was detected once. The rearrangement links TRBV3-1 (or the pseudogene TRBV3-2) to TRBJ2-7, with TRBD1 matching 8 bases. J lost 2 bases, V lost 5 bases, and 5 bases had no gene match. The CDR3 contains 14 residues. The germline CDR1 and CDR2 sequences are LGHDT and YNNKEL (reference sequence). The CDR3 spells CASSSLQGAYEQYF. For the CDR3, the DNA is TGTGCCAGCAGCTCATTACAGGGGGCCTACGAGCAGTACTTC.

This clone was counted between two and nine times. This chain uses TRBV28 with TRBJ1-1, with D perhaps matching TRBD1 (5 bases). V shed 4 bases and J shed 10 bases, with 13 bases lying between them. This CDR3 has 12 amino acids. Per the germline V gene, CDR1 is MDHEN and CDR2 is SYDVKM. The CDR3 DNA follows: TGTGCCAGCAGTTCCCCAGGGTTAGGAGCTTTCTTT. Its protein product is CASSSPGLGAFF.

The chain combines TRBV28 with TRBJ2-1, with 8 bases that match TRBD2. The germline CDR1 and CDR2 sequences are MDHEN and SYDVKM. The CDR3 loop spans 16 amino acids. V lost 2 bases and J lost 13; bases outside the gene matches: 16. The DNA of the CDR3 is TGTGCCAGCAGTTTACGGGGGACCCTACTAGCGGATCAACAGTTCTTC. It specifies CASSLRGTLLADQQFF.

This clone occurred a few times. The V call is TRBV20-1, the J call TRBJ1-2; no clear D gene. This CDR3 comprises 11 residues. Germline values: CDR1 DFQATT, CDR2 SNEGSKA (reference sequence). The V and J ends lost 3 bases and 8 bases respectively, with 10 bases between them. The CDR3 here is CSASAPGGYTF. Written as DNA, the CDR3 is TGCAGTGCTAGTGCCCCGGGGGGCTACACCTTC.

V is TRBV4-3 and J is TRBJ2-7, with no clear D. The CDR3 is 13 amino acids. Germline V gene data show CDR1 as LGHNA and CDR2 as YSLEER. V shed 4 bases and J shed 4 bases, with 11 bases lying between them. The CDR3 region is CASSLAPHYEQYF. The DNA of the CDR3 is TGCGCCAGCAGCCTAGCCCCTCATTACGAGCAGTACTTC.

This chain links TRBV7-9 with TRBJ1-4; 7 bases match TRBD1. Looked up from germline, CDR1 is SEHNR and CDR2 is FQNEAQ (reference sequence). CDR3 length: 17 residues. Germline trimming cut 0 bases from V and 5 bases from J; bases unmatched to any gene: 9. The CDR3 DNA sequence: TGTGCCAGCAGCTTAGCTATACAGGGGTGGATGAATGAAAAACTGTTTTTT. It yields the protein CASSLAIQGWMNEKLFF.

The chain employs TRBV11-1 and TRBJ2-1; TRBD2 matches 11 bases. V shed 0 bases and J 4 bases; nucleotides not matched to a gene: 5. This CDR3 spans 17 amino acids. Per the germline V gene, CDR1 is SGHAT and CDR2 is FQDESV (reference sequence). The CDR3 is CASSLAAASGGYNEQFF. The CDR3 coding sequence is TGTGCCAGCAGCTTAGCAGCGGCTAGCGGGGGGTACAATGAGCAGTTCTTC.

CDR3 sequence: CASSPNTGGNQPQHF. The CDR3 DNA reads as TGCGCCAGCAGCCCTAATACAGGTGGCAATCAGCCCCAGCATTTT. This chain joins TRBV4-1 and TRBJ1-5, with D perhaps matching TRBD1 (5 bases). The CDR3 runs to 15 residues. Trimming pared 4 bases from V and 2 bases from J, leaving 12 bases between. Germline V gene sequence: CDR1 MGHRA, CDR2 YSYEKL.

This clone appeared a few times. This chain links TRBV7-2 with TRBJ1-2; no definite D call. Trimming took 5 bases from V and 3 from J, leaving 13 bases between them. This CDR3 spans 14 amino acids. Germline values: CDR1 SGHTA, CDR2 FQGNSA. Written as DNA, the CDR3 is TGTGCCAGCAGCCTGGCGAGGGAAGACTATGGCTACACCTTC. The encoded protein is CASSLAREDYGYTF.

V and J are TRBV6-5 and TRBJ2-4; D is perhaps TRBD2 (5 bases). CDR3 length equals 15 residues. The V end was cut by 6 bases, the J end by 4 bases, with 16 bases between. Looked up from germline, CDR1 is MNHEY and CDR2 is SVGAGI. The CDR3 sequence: CASSLSRTGKNIQYF. The CDR3 DNA is TGTGCCAGCAGCCTTTCCCGGACTGGAAAAAACATTCAGTACTTC.

Of note for this clone: Other DNA sequences in this specimen translate into the identical CDR3. The CDR3 DNA sequence: TGTGCCAGCAGTTACTCGCGGTCCTCCTACGAGCAGTACTTC. Its protein product is CASSYSRSSYEQYF. J is TRBJ2-7 and V is TRBV6-5, with D hard to call. The CDR3 is 14 residues long. The V end was cut by 0 bases, the J end by 0 bases, with 6 bases between. Germline-derived CDR1 and CDR2 are MNHEY and SVGAGI.

V and J are TRBV2 and TRBJ2-5; TRBD2 matches at 9 bases. Germline CDR1 and CDR2: SNHLY and FYNNEI. This CDR3 comprises 16 residues. J was trimmed by 4 bases and V by 3 bases; bases with no gene match: 9. This CDR3 reads CASSDGGGVHAETQYF. The DNA for the CDR3 is TGTGCCAGCAGTGACGGCGGGGGGGTTCATGCAGAGACCCAGTACTTC.

This clone was observed a single time. The V gene is TRBV11-2, the J gene TRBJ2-7; no reliable D call. Germline lookup yields CDR1 SGHAT and CDR2 FQNNGV. The ends were cut back, 0 bases at V and 2 bases at J, with 5 bases in the middle. The CDR3 covers 13 residues. CDR3 DNA sequence: TGTGCCAGCAGCTTAGAGGCAGCCTACGAGCAGTACTTC. This translates into CASSLEAAYEQYF. Supplemented by reference TRBV11-2 and TRBJ2-7, the full variable domain reads EAGVAQSPRYKIIEKRQSVAFWCNPISGHATLYWYQQILGQGPKLLIQFQNNGVVDDSQLPKDRFSAERLKGVDSTLKIQPAKLEDSAVYLCASSLEAAYEQYFGPGTRLTVT.